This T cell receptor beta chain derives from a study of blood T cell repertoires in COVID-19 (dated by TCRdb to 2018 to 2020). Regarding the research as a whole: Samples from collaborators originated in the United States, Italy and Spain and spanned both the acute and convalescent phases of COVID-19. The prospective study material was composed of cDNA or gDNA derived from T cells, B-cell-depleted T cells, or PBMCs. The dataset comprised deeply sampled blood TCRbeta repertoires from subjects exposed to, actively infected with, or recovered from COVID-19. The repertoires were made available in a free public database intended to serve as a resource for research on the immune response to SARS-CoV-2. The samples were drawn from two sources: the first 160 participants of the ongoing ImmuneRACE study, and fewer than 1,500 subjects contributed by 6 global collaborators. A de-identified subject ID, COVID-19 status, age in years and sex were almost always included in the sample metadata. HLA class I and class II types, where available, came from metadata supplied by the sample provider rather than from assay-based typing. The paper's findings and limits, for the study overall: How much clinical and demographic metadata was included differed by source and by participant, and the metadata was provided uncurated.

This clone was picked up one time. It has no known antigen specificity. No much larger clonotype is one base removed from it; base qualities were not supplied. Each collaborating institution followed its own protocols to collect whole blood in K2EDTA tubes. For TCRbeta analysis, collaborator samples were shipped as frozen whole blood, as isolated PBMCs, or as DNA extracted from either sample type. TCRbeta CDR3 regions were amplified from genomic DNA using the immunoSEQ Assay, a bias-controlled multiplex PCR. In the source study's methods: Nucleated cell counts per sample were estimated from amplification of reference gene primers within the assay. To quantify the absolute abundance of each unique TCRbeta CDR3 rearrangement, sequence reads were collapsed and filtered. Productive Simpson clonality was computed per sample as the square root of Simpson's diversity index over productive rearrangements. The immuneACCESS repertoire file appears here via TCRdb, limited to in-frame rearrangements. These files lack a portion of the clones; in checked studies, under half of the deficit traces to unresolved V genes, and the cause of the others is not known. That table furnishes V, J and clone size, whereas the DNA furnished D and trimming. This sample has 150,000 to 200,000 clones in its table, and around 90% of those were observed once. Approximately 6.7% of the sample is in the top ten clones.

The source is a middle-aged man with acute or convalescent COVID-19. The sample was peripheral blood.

The CDR3 loop reads CASSTNPEGADTGELFF. The DNA sequence is TGTGCCAGCAGCACGAACCCGGAGGGGGCTGACACCGGGGAGCTGTTTTTT. The V gene is TRBV9 and the J gene is TRBJ2-2, and perhaps TRBD1 as D gene, on 7 matching bases. From its cysteine to its phenylalanine, the CDR3 spans 17 amino acids. The retained sequence is limited to the CDR3, 51 bases, with the frame set at the first base. CDR1 and CDR2, looked up from the germline V gene, are SGDLS and YYNGEE. V and J are truncated by 4 bases and 3 bases respectively, leaving an intervening sequence of 19 bases.